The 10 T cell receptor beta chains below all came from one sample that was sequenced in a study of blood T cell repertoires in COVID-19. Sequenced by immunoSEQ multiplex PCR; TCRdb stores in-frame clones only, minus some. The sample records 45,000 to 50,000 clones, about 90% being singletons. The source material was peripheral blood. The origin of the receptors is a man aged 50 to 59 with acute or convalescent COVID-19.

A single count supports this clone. The CDR3 sequence: CASSQTLGTVYGYTF. The CDR3 DNA reads TGTGCCAGCAGCCAAACCTTGGGGACAGTCTATGGCTACACCTTC. The V call is TRBV3-1 (or the pseudogene TRBV3-2), the J call TRBJ1-2; 7 bases are a match to TRBD1. Trimming cost V 2 bases and J 4 bases; bases outside gene matches: 7. CDR3 length: 15 residues. CDR1 LGHDT and CDR2 YNNKEL come from the germline V gene (reference sequence).

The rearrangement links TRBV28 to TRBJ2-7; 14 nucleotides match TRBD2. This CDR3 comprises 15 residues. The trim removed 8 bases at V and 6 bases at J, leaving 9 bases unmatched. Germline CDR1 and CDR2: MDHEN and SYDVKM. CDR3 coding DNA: TGTGCCAGCGCACACGGAGGACTAGCGGGAGGCGAGCAGTACTTC. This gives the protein CASAHGGLAGGEQYF.

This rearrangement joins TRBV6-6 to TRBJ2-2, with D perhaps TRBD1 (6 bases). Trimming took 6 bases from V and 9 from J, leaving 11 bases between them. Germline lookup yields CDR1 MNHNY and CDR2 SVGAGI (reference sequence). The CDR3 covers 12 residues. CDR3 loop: CASSVDSRELFF. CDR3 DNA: TGTGCCAGCAGCGTGGACAGTCGGGAGCTGTTTTTT.

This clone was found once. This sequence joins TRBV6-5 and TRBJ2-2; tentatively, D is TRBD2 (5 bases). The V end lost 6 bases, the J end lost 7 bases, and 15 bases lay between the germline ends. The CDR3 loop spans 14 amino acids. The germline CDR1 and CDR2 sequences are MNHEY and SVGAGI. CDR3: CASRTVRTVGELFF. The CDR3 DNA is TGTGCCAGCAGGACCGTTAGGACTGTCGGGGAGCTGTTTTTT.

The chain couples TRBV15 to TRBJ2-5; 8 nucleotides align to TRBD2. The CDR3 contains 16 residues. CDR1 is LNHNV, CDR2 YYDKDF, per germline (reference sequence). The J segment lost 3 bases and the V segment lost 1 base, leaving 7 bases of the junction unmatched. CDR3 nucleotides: TGTGCCACCAGCAGAGGGCCGGGACTAGACAAAGAGACCCAGTACTTC. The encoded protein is CATSRGPGLDKETQYF.

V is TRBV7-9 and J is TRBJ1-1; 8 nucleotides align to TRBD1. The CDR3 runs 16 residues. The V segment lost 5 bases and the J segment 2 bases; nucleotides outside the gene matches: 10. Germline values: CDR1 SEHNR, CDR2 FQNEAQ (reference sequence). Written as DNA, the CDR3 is TGTGCCAGCAGCCGACGCCAACAGGGGGATAACACTGAAGCTTTCTTT. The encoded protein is CASSRRQQGDNTEAFF.

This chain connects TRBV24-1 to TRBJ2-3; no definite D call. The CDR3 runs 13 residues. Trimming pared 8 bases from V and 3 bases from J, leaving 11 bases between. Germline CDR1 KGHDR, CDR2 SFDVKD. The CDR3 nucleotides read TGTGCCACCAAGCACCCGGTAACAGATACGCAGTATTTT. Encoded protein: CATKHPVTDTQYF.

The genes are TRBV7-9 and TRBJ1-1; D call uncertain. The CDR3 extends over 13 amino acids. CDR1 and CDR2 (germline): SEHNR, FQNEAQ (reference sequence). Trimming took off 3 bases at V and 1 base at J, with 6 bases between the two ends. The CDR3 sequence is CASSFNRNTEAFF. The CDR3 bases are TGTGCCAGCAGCTTTAACAGGAACACTGAAGCTTTCTTT.

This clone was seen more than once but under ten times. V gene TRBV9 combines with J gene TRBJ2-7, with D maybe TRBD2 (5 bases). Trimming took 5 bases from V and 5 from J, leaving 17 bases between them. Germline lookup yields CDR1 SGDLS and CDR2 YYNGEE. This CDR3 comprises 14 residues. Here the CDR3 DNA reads TGTGCCAGCAGTCGGGGTTCCGGGTTCGACGAGCAGTACTTC. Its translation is CASSRGSGFDEQYF.

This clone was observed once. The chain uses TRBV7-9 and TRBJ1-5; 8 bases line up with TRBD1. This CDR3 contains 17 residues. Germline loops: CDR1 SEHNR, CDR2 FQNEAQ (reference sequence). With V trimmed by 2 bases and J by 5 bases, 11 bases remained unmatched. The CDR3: CASSLSTIQGEHQPQHF. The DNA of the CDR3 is TGTGCCAGCAGCTTATCCACTATACAGGGGGAGCATCAGCCCCAGCATTTT. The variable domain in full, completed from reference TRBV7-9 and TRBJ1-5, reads DTGVSQNPRHKITKRGQNVTFRCDPISEHNRLYWYRQTLGQGPEFLTYFQNEAQLEKSRLLSDRFSAERPKGSFSTLEIQRTEQGDSAMYLCASSLSTIQGEHQPQHFGDGTRLSIL.